This is a list of T cell receptor beta chains from one sample in a study of post-analysis software for immune sequencing data. TCRdb reanalysed the PCR reads using MiXCR and keeps one entry per CDR3 protein. The sample shows about 400,000 distinct CDR3 sequences, about a third of them seen only once. Source material: blood. All receptors derive from a girl between 10 and 17 years old with multiple sclerosis. Both conserved end residues are part of each CDR3. A D gene is named only where the DNA matches it firmly. Where a row states a size, it is once, few, many or the class of an expanded clone; other rows omit it.

D gene	CDR3 length	V gene	clone size	J gene	CDR3 DNA	CDR3 protein
.	13	TRBV7-2	.	TRBJ2-7	TGTGCCAGCAGCTTAACCCCCGAGGGGGAGCAGTACTTC	CASSLTPEGEQYF
.	13	TRBV6-2/TRBV6-3	.	TRBJ1-1	TGTGCCAGCACCTTGAGGGACGCCCGATGGGCTTTCTTT	CASTLRDARWAFF
TRBD1	17	TRBV7-2	few	TRBJ2-2	TGTGCCAGCAGCCACGTAGGACAGGCGACGAACACCGGGGAGCTGTTTTTT	CASSHVGQATNTGELFF
.	13	TRBV7-8	.	TRBJ2-7	TGTGCCAGCAGCCCCATTCCCTCCTACGAGCAGTACTTC	CASSPIPSYEQYF
TRBD1	15	TRBV18	.	TRBJ2-7	TGTGCCAGCTCACCACCGGCAGGGGGCGTTTACGAGCAGTACTTC	CASSPPAGGVYEQYF
TRBD2	16	TRBV3-1	.	TRBJ2-1	TGTGCCAGCAGCTCCCGGTGGAGTAGTGCGGGGGGTTGGCAGTTCTTC	CASSSRWSSAGGWQFF
TRBD2	15	TRBV12-3/TRBV12-4	few	TRBJ2-5	TGTGCCAGCACCGGCACTAGCGGGGGGCAGGGGGAGCAGTACTTC	CASTGTSGGQGEQYF
TRBD2	16	TRBV6-5	.	TRBJ2-5	TGTGCCAGCAGTTACGGGTCTAGCGGGGGACAAGAGACCCAGTACTTC	CASSYGSSGGQETQYF
.	18	TRBV6-5	.	TRBJ2-6	TGTGCCAGCAGTTACTCGCGGGCCCTTGTCTCTGGGGCCAACGTCCTGACTTTC	CASSYSRALVSGANVLTF
TRBD1	15	TRBV2	.	TRBJ2-1	TGTGCCAGCAGCGGGGCGGACAGGGGGCTCAATGAGCAGTTCTTC	CASSGADRGLNEQFF
.	13	TRBV10-3	few	TRBJ1-1	TGTGCCATCAGTGAGACCGGGGACACTGAAGCTTTCTTT	CAISETGDTEAFF
.	15	TRBV24-1	few	TRBJ2-5	TGTGCCACCAGTGACGCACAGCGGTTCGGGGAGACCCAGTACTTC	CATSDAQRFGETQYF
.	14	TRBV7-9	.	TRBJ1-2	TGTGCCAGCAGCCTAGCGGGCGACAGAATCGGCTACACCTTC	CASSLAGDRIGYTF
TRBD1	15	TRBV12-3/TRBV12-4	.	TRBJ1-4	TGTGCCAGCAGTTCCCTCCCCGGGACAGGCGAAAAACTGTTTTTT	CASSSLPGTGEKLFF
TRBD1	14	TRBV19	.	TRBJ2-4	TGTGCCAGTAGTACCGCCCCCGGGACAGGGGAGCAGTACTTC	CASSTAPGTGEQYF
.	15	TRBV6-5	.	TRBJ1-2	TGTGCCTGCAGTTATCGAGACAGGCCTAACTATGGCTACACCTTC	CACSYRDRPNYGYTF
TRBD1	16	TRBV11-2	few	TRBJ2-1	TGTGCCAGCAGCTTACCTATCCGAGGGGGCTCCGATGAGCAGTTCTTC	CASSLPIRGGSDEQFF
.	14	TRBV29-1	.	TRBJ1-4	TGCAGCGTTGAACCGCGAGGATCTAATGAAAAACTGTTTTTT	CSVEPRGSNEKLFF
TRBD2	15	TRBV6-5	.	TRBJ2-4	TGTGCCAGCAGTTACGAGCGGGGGGGTGGAAACATTCAGTACTTC	CASSYERGGGNIQYF
TRBD1	16	TRBV11-2	.	TRBJ2-3	TGTGCCAGCAGCCGCAGACAGGGAGAGGGCACAGATACGCAGTATTTT	CASSRRQGEGTDTQYF
.	14	TRBV28	.	TRBJ2-5	TGTGCCAGCAGTTCCGACATAGAGGGGAAGACCCAGTACTTC	CASSSDIEGKTQYF
TRBD1	15	TRBV29-1	.	TRBJ2-1	TGCAGCGTTGAAGATTGGGCAGGGGGCATCGATGAGCAGTTCTTC	CSVEDWAGGIDEQFF
.	15	TRBV14	many	TRBJ2-7	TGTGCCAGCAGCCAAGGAAAGTCGCAGCAGTACGAGCAGTACTTC	CASSQGKSQQYEQYF
.	15	TRBV6-5	few	TRBJ2-1	TGTGCCAGCAGTTACGGCCTGGGCAGTTACAATGAGCAGTTCTTC	CASSYGLGSYNEQFF
.	13	TRBV10-3	.	TRBJ1-1	TGTGCCATCAACAACGAGAGGGACACTGAAGCTTTCTTT	CAINNERDTEAFF
.	11	TRBV29-1	once	TRBJ2-2	TGCAGCGCTCAGGGGTCCGGGGAGCTGTTTTTT	CSAQGSGELFF
TRBD2	16	TRBV15	few	TRBJ2-3	TGTGCCACCAGCGTCGGACTAGCGGGGGTATCAGATACGCAGTATTTT	CATSVGLAGVSDTQYF
TRBD1	15	TRBV6-1	few	TRBJ2-7	TGTGCCAGCAGTGAAAGAGGCGACAGGGGTTACGAGCAGTACTTC	CASSERGDRGYEQYF
.	13	TRBV7-9	.	TRBJ1-6	TGTGCCAGCAGCCTGACCTCGAATTCACCCCTCCACTTT	CASSLTSNSPLHF
.	15	TRBV5-1	few	TRBJ2-7	TGCGCCAGCAGCTTGGGTAAGGGGGACTTCTACGAGCAGTACTTC	CASSLGKGDFYEQYF
TRBD1	16	TRBV24-1	.	TRBJ2-1	TGTGCCACCAGTGATTTTGGGACAGGGGGCCACAATGAGCAGTTCTTC	CATSDFGTGGHNEQFF
.	15	TRBV5-6	few	TRBJ2-6	TGTGCCAGCAGCCCCAAAGGCTCTGGGGCCAACGTCCTGACTTTC	CASSPKGSGANVLTF
.	13	TRBV2	few	TRBJ2-3	TGTGCCAGCTCCGTACAGCTTGGAGATACGCAGTATTTT	CASSVQLGDTQYF
TRBD2	14	TRBV4-1	.	TRBJ2-1	TGCGCCAGCAGCCAAGGACGGAGCGGGGACCGGCAGTTCTTC	CASSQGRSGDRQFF
TRBD2	15	TRBV4-1	many	TRBJ2-1	TGCGCCAGCAGCTACCTTAGGACTAGTTGGAATGAGCAGTTCTTC	CASSYLRTSWNEQFF
.	15	TRBV6-6	.	TRBJ1-1	TGTGCCAGCAGTTGGTCGGGGACCTCCGGCCCTGAAGCTTTCTTT	CASSWSGTSGPEAFF
TRBD2	14	TRBV6-6	.	TRBJ2-2	TGTGCCAGCTACGGCGGGGGGAGGGGCGGGGAGCTGTTTTTT	CASYGGGRGGELFF
.	15	TRBV20-1	.	TRBJ2-5	TGCAGTGCTAGAGACGAGGAAGGCTTCGAAGAGACCCAGTACTTC	CSARDEEGFEETQYF
.	12	TRBV20-1	few	TRBJ1-2	TGCAGTGCTCCCGACAACCCTATAGGCTACACCTTC	CSAPDNPIGYTF
.	16	TRBV4-3	.	TRBJ1-4	TGCGCCAGCAGCCAAGCACACGGGGGGGCTAATGAAAAACTGTTTTTT	CASSQAHGGANEKLFF
.	14	TRBV7-2	.	TRBJ1-2	TGTGCCAGCAGCCTCAGCGGGGGACTGAGGGGCTACACCTTC	CASSLSGGLRGYTF
TRBD1	19	TRBV12-3/TRBV12-4	.	TRBJ1-5	TGTGCCAGCAGTTTATGGGGCAGGGGGCTTTTTTATAGCAATCAGCCCCAGCATTTT	CASSLWGRGLFYSNQPQHF